This TCR beta chain was identified in a study of cytomegalovirus exposure and HLA in healthy donors. This CDR3 has 13 amino acids. CDR1 is SGHDT and CDR2 is YYEEEE in the germline V gene. V lost 0 bases to trimming and J lost 6 bases, with 10 bases between them. PCR was performed using 60 Vbeta and 13 Jbeta primers. Some clones are missing from TCRdb's copy, which holds only in-frame ones; the method was immunoSEQ multiplex PCR. The sample holds about 120,000 clones, roughly 87% seen once. The V and J genes are TRBV5-6 and TRBJ2-7, with D hard to call. The sequenced material came from PBMCs. This TCR derives from a woman aged 18 to 35 in good health and CMV-seronegative. DNA of the CDR3: TGTGCCAGCAGCTTGGATTCTAGTCGCGAGCAGTACTTC. It codes for CASSLDSSREQYF.